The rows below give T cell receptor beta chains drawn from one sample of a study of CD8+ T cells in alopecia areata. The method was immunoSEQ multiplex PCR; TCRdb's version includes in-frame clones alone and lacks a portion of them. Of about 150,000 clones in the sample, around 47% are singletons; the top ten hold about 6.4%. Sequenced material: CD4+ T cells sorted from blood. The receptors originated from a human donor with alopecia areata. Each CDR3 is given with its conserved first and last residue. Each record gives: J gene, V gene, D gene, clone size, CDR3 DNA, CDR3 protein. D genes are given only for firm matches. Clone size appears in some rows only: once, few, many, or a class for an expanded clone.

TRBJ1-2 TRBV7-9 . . TGTGCCGCGGACATTGACTTTTATGGCTACACCTTC CAADIDFYGYTF
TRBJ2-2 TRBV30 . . TGTGCCTGGAGTGTTGTCGGTAGCGTGACGACTAGGCTGTTTTTT CAWSVVGSVTTRLFF
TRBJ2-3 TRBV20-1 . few TGCAGTGCTACATGGGGGGCTACGCAGTATTTT CSATWGATQYF
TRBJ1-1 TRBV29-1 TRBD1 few TGCAGCGTGAGAACTAACAGGGACAGTGAAGCTTTCTTT CSVRTNRDSEAFF
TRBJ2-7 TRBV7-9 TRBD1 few TGTGCCAGCAGCTTCCTCGGACAGGGTGGATACGAGCAGTACTTC CASSFLGQGGYEQYF
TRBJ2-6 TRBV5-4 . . TGTGCCAGCAGCTTGGAAGGAGTTTCTGGGGCCAACGTCCTGACTTTC CASSLEGVSGANVLTF
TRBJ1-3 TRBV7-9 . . TGTGCCAGCAGCTTGATCCCCAACTCTGGAAACACCATATATTTT CASSLIPNSGNTIYF
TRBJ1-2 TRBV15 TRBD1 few TGTGCCACCAGCAGAGGTTGGGGACAGGGGAATCCTGGCTACACCTTC CATSRGWGQGNPGYTF
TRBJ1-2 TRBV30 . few TGTGCCTGGGTAACAGGGAGGAATGGCTACACCTTC CAWVTGRNGYTF
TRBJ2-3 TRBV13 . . TGTGCCAGCAGCTTCGGCTCGACAGATACGCAGTATTTT CASSFGSTDTQYF
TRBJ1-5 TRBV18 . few TGTGCCAGCTCACCACAGGGGTTTGAACAGCCCCAGCATTTT CASSPQGFEQPQHF
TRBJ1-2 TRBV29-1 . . TGCAGCGGGGGAGCCAGAACGGCGGGAGGCTACACCTTC CSGGARTAGGYTF
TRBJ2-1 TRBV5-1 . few TGCGCCAGCAGCTTCCGTACCGACAATGAGCAGTTCTTC CASSFRTDNEQFF
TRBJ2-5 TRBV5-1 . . TGCGCCAGCAGAAGAGGAGAGACCCAGTACTTC CASRRGETQYF
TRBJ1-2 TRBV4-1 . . TGCGCCAGCAGCCAAGTCACCGGAGCAGCTAACTATGGCTACACCTTC CASSQVTGAANYGYTF